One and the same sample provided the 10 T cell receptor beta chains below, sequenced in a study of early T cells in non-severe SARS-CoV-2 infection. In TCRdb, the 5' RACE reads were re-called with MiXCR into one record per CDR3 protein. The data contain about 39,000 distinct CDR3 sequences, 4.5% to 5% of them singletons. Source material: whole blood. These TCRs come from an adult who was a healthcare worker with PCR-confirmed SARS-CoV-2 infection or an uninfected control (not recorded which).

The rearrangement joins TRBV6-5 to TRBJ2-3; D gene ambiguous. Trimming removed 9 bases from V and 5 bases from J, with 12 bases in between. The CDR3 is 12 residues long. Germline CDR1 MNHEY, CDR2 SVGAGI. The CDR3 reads CARNLIGDTQYF. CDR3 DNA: TGTGCCAGGAACCTGATAGGAGATACGCAGTATTTT.

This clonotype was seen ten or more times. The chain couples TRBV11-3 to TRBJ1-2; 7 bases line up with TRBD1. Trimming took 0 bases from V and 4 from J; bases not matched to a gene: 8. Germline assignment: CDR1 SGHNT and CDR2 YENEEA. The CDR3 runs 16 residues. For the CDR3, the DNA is TGTGCCAGCAGCTTAGAGGGACAGAGCATCCTCTATGGCTACACCTTC. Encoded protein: CASSLEGQSILYGYTF.

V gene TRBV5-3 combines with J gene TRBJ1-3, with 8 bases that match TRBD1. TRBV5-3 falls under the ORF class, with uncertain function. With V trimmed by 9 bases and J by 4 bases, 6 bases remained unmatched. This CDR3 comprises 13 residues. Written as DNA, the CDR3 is TGTGCCATCCGGACAGGGAAAGGAAACACCATATATTTT. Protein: CAIRTGKGNTIYF.

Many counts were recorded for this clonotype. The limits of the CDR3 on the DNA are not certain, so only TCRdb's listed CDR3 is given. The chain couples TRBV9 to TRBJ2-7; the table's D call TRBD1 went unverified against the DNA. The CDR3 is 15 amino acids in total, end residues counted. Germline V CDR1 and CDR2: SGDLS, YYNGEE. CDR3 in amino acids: CASSPGDSTLGEQYF.

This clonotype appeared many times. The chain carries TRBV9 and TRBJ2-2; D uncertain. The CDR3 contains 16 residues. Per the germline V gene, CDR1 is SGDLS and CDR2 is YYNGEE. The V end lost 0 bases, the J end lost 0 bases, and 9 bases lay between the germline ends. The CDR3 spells CASSVVGHPNTGELFF. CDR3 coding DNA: TGTGCCAGCAGCGTAGTGGGTCACCCGAACACCGGGGAGCTGTTTTTT.

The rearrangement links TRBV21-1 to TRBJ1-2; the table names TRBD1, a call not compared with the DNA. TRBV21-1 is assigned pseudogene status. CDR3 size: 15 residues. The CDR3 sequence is CASSKGTGENYGYTF. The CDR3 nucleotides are TGTGCCAGCAGCAAAGGAACAGGGGAAAACTATGGCTACACCTTC.

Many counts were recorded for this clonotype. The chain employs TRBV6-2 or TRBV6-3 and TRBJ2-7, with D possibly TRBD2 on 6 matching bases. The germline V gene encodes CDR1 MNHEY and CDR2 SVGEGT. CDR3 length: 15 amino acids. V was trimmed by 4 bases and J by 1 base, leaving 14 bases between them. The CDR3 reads CASSSHGRESYEQYF. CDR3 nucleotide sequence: TGTGCCAGCAGTTCCCACGGGAGAGAGTCCTACGAGCAGTACTTC.

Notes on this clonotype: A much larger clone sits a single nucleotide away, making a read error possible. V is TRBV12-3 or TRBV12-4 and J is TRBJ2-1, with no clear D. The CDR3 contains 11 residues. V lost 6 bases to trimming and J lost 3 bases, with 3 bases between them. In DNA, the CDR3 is TGTGCCAGCAGGGACTACAATGAGCAGTTCTTC. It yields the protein CASRDYNEQFF.

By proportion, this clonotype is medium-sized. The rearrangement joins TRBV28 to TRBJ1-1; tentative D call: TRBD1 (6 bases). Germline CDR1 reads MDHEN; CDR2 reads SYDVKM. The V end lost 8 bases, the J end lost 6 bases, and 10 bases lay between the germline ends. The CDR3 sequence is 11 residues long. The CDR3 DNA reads TGTGCCAGCGGGAGACAGGCTGAAGCTTTCTTT. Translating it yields CASGRQAEAFF.

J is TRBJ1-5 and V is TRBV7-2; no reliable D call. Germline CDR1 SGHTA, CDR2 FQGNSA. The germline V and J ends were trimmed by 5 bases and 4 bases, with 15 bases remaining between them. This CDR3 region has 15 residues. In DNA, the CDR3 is TGTGCCAGCAGCGAATCGACAAACCGGAATCAGCCCCAGCATTTT. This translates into CASSESTNRNQPQHF.